This is a list of T cell receptor beta chains from one sample in a study of human T cells and chemical hapten exposure. Each CDR3 protein is one row after TCRdb ran MiXCR on the RACE reads. The sample consists of about 40,000 distinct CDR3 sequences, about 3% of them appearing once. The input for sequencing was whole blood, taken in connection with sensitization to the hapten diphenylcyclopropenone (DPC). The receptors were gathered from a man aged 35 to 55 with alopecia areata. Some clones in this sample may be carry-over from other donors' samples. CDR3s include the opening cysteine and the closing phenylalanine or tryptophan. D genes are given only for firm matches. Clone size is not always given. Where it is, it says once, few, many or a class for expanded clones.

v_call,clone_size,j_call,d_call,cdr3_aa,cdr3_nt
TRBV20-1,many,TRBJ2-7,NA,CSARDHKRVYEQYF,TGCAGTGCTAGAGATCATAAGAGGGTTTACGAGCAGTACTTC
TRBV12-3/TRBV12-4,many,TRBJ2-1,NA,CASSLVRATYNEQFF,TGTGCCAGCAGTTTAGTCAGGGCCACCTACAATGAGCAGTTCTTC
TRBV12-3/TRBV12-4,many,TRBJ2-5,TRBD2,CASSRSSGSSETQYF,TGTGCCAGCAGTCGCTCTAGCGGGAGTAGTGAGACCCAGTACTTC
TRBV2,many,TRBJ1-1,NA,CASTQAAEAFF,TGTGCCAGCACCCAAGCCGCTGAAGCTTTCTTT
TRBV19,many,TRBJ2-7,TRBD1,CASSGTAPSYEQYF,TGTGCCAGTAGCGGGACAGCTCCCTCCTACGAGCAGTACTTC
TRBV7-2,many,TRBJ1-5,NA,CASSPDRFNSNQPQHF,TGTGCCAGCAGCCCGGACAGATTCAATAGCAATCAGCCCCAGCATTTT
TRBV7-2,many,TRBJ2-3,NA,CASRTPGLSTDTQYF,TGTGCCAGCAGGACGCCGGGACTTAGCACAGATACGCAGTATTTT
TRBV20-1,many,TRBJ2-7,NA,CSATSGGYEQYF,TGCAGTGCTACGAGTGGGGGCTACGAGCAGTACTTC
TRBV28,many,TRBJ2-3,TRBD2,CASNNGGLAGVWDTQYF,TGTGCCAGCAATAACGGGGGACTAGCGGGAGTATGGGATACGCAGTATTTT
TRBV3-1,NA,TRBJ1-1,NA,CASSQLGLNTEAFF,TGTGCCAGCAGCCAGTTGGGATTGAACACTGAAGCTTTCTTT
TRBV19,many,TRBJ2-1,TRBD2,CASSFTREVEQFF,TGTGCCAGTAGCTTCACTCGGGAGGTAGAGCAGTTCTTC
TRBV6-5,many,TRBJ2-1,NA,CASSEGSLPGMSQFF,TGTGCCAGCAGCGAGGGTAGTCTACCGGGAATGTCTCAGTTCTTC
TRBV5-1,few,TRBJ1-2,NA,CASRGENYGYTF,TGCGCCAGCAGGGGGGAGAACTATGGCTACACCTTC
TRBV12-3/TRBV12-4,many,TRBJ1-5,TRBD1,CASSRTGGNQPQHF,TGTGCCAGCAGTAGGACAGGGGGGAATCAGCCCCAGCATTTT
TRBV4-1,many,TRBJ2-2,TRBD2,CASSQVTSGSLSDTGELFF,TGCGCCAGCAGCCAAGTCACTAGCGGGAGTTTGTCTGACACCGGGGAGCTGTTTTTT
TRBV25-1,many,TRBJ2-5,NA,CASSDGEVRLGGGSEETQYF,TGTGCCAGCAGTGATGGCGAGGTTCGCCTGGGAGGGGGGAGTGAAGAGACCCAGTACTTC
TRBV20-1,many,TRBJ2-4,NA,CSAPGDSQNIQYF,TGCAGTGCCCCTGGGGACTCCCAAAACATTCAGTACTTC
TRBV28,many,TRBJ2-2,TRBD2,CASSLFPSGSAGELFF,TGTGCCAGCAGTTTATTTCCTAGCGGATCGGCCGGGGAGCTGTTTTTT
TRBV20-1,few,TRBJ1-4,NA,CSARVGSGEFF,TGCAGTGCTAGGGTGGGGTCGGGAGAGTTTTTT
TRBV7-8,many,TRBJ1-1,NA,CASSLVLNTEAFF,TGTGCCAGCAGCTTAGTATTAAACACTGAAGCTTTCTTT
TRBV5-6,medium-sized,TRBJ2-5,NA,CASSLIGRGQETQYF,TGTGCCAGCAGCTTAATAGGGCGGGGACAAGAGACCCAGTACTTC
TRBV25-1,many,TRBJ2-7,NA,CASSEQTLREQYF,TGTGCCAGCAGTGAACAGACCCTACGGGAGCAGTACTTC
TRBV7-9,many,TRBJ2-5,NA,CASSRTAGPGTQYF,TGTGCCAGCAGCCGGACAGCGGGGCCGGGGACCCAGTACTTC
TRBV4-2,many,TRBJ2-7,TRBD2,CASSKGLAAGEQYF,TGTGCCAGCAGCAAGGGACTAGCGGCAGGAGAGCAGTACTTC